The present TCR beta chain was sequenced within a study of blood T cell repertoires in COVID-19. In the study overall: COVID-19 samples, acute and convalescent, were from the United States, Italy and Spain. The analysed material was cDNA or gDNA that came from T cells, B-cell-depleted T cells, or PBMCs.

Germline CDR1 SQVTM, CDR2 ANQGSEA. CDR3 length: 17 amino acids. The V gene lost 0 bases and the J gene lost 1 base, with 18 bases spanning the gap. Per the authors' pipeline: Amplifying reference gene primers gave estimates of nucleated cell counts. Profiled with immunoSEQ multiplex PCR; TCRdb holds only in-frame clones, not every one. V and J calls and clone size follow that table, whereas D and trimming were derived from the DNA. Of 220,000 or so clones listed, 80% to 85% are singletons. The source of this sequence is an older woman with acute or convalescent COVID-19. Specimen: peripheral blood. The chain couples TRBV29-1 to TRBJ1-1; D might be TRBD1 (6 bases). The CDR3 loop is CSVEEHLLGQSNTEAFF. The CDR3 coding sequence is TGCAGCGTTGAAGAGCACCTGTTAGGACAGTCGAACACTGAAGCTTTCTTT.